This T cell receptor beta chain was retrieved from a study of blood T cell repertoires in COVID-19. The V end was cut by 4 bases, the J end by 1 base, with 16 bases between. This CDR3 is built from 16 residues. The germline V gene encodes CDR1 MNHNS and CDR2 SASEGT. Here immunoSEQ multiplex PCR was the method, and the copy in TCRdb shows in-frame clones only, minus some. The sample has around 130,000 clones; 70% to 90% are singletons. The TCR sequence derives from a human donor in a cohort sampled during active COVID-19. Sequences were obtained from peripheral blood. The J gene is TRBJ1-2, the V gene TRBV6-1, with D uncertain. CDR3: CASSASRVEYNYGYTF. The CDR3 bases are TGTGCCAGCAGTGCATCCCGGGTGGAATATAACTATGGCTACACCTTC.